This TCR beta chain was obtained from a study of type 1 regulatory T cells. Overall study context: T-allo10 is an in vitro-generated, Tr1-enriched CD4 T cell product specific for alloantigen.

As regards this clonotype: Its specificity is not known.

TCRdb redid the calling of the reads with MiXCR, one entry per CDR3 protein. The table lists tens of thousands of distinct CDR3 sequences, roughly 20% of them singletons. Study results and caveats: Compared with non-Tr1 cells, Tr1 cells showed a narrower TCR repertoire.

The CDR3 totals 16 residues. The rearrangement links TRBV3-2 to TRBJ1-1; whether TRBD1, the table's D call, matches the DNA was not checked. TRBV3-2 represents a pseudogene. The source of this sequence is a human donor in good health. Sequenced sample: cultured type 1 regulatory T (Tr1) cells, either the whole culture or a sorted fraction (not recorded which). CDR3 coding DNA: TGTGCCAGCAGCCACGCCCCGGGGGGGGTGAACACTGAAGCTTTCTTT. Protein: CASSHAPGGVNTEAFF.